This is a list of T cell receptor beta chains from one sample in a study of radiotherapy plus CTLA-4 blockade in lung cancer. TCRdb's table, derived via immunoSEQ multiplex PCR, lists solely in-frame clones and lacks some. The data contain about 81,000 clones, about 78% of them seen just once; the ten biggest clones take up about 14%. Material: peripheral blood, obtained from a patient treated with radiotherapy plus ipilimumab. The receptors here all came from a human donor with non-small cell lung cancer that progressed on radiotherapy plus ipilimumab. Both conserved end residues are part of each CDR3. The D gene is left open where the match is weak. Where a row states a size, it is once, few, many or the class of an expanded clone; other rows omit it.

J | size | D | V | DNA | CDR3
TRBJ2-4 | . | . | TRBV5-1 | TGCGCCAGCAGCTTGGTCCAGGGGGCCAAAAACATTCAGTACTTC | CASSLVQGAKNIQYF
TRBJ2-1 | . | . | TRBV11-2 | TGTGCCAGCAGCTTCGACAATGAGCAGTTCTTC | CASSFDNEQFF
TRBJ2-5 | . | TRBD2 | TRBV5-1 | TGCGCCAGCAGCCCGGGGGGGCAGTACCAAGAGACCCAGTACTTC | CASSPGGQYQETQYF
TRBJ2-5 | . | . | TRBV9 | TGTGCCAGCAGCGTCCGGGATATCGAGACCCAGTACTTC | CASSVRDIETQYF
TRBJ1-5 | few | . | TRBV6-1 | TGTGCCAGCAGCCCCCGTAATCAGCCCCAGCATTTT | CASSPRNQPQHF
TRBJ2-5 | . | TRBD2 | TRBV4-2 | TGTGCCAGCAGCCAAGAGCGGGGGGGCCAAGAGACCCAGTACTTC | CASSQERGGQETQYF
TRBJ1-1 | . | . | TRBV19 | TGTGCCAGTAGTATCGGCTATAACACTGAAGCTTTCTTT | CASSIGYNTEAFF
TRBJ2-7 | few | . | TRBV7-6 | TGTGCCAGCAGCGCTTCCTACGAGCAGTACTTC | CASSASYEQYF
TRBJ2-5 | few | TRBD2 | TRBV5-4 | TGTGCCAGCAGCTTGAACCCGGGGGGGAAAGAGACCCAGTACTTC | CASSLNPGGKETQYF
TRBJ2-1 | . | TRBD2 | TRBV6-1 | TGTGCCAGCACGCTAGCGGGGGGGAACAATGAGCAGTTCTTC | CASTLAGGNNEQFF
TRBJ2-7 | few | TRBD2 | TRBV10-1 | TGCGCCAGCAGTGAGTCGCTGGGACTAGCGATCCACGAGCAGTACTTC | CASSESLGLAIHEQYF
TRBJ2-5 | few | TRBD2 | TRBV29-1 | TGCAGCGTTGATAGCGGGGGGGCGAAGACCCAGTACTTC | CSVDSGGAKTQYF
TRBJ2-3 | . | . | TRBV27 | TGTGCCAGCAGCTCGGGACACCGCACAGATACGCAGTATTTT | CASSSGHRTDTQYF
TRBJ2-3 | . | . | TRBV28 | TGTGCCAGTAGGGGGGCCAGCACAGATACGCAGTATTTT | CASRGASTDTQYF
TRBJ2-3 | . | . | TRBV5-1 | TGCGCCAGCAGCTTAGGCGGGGCCCTCACAGATACGCAGTATTTT | CASSLGGALTDTQYF
TRBJ1-1 | . | . | TRBV7-8 | TGTGCCAGCAGCTTAGCGGGGGGGAGTTGGACTGAAGCTTTCTTT | CASSLAGGSWTEAFF